These 23 T cell receptor beta chains came from one sample sequenced in a study of T cell repertoires in cytomegalovirus infection. TCRdb processed the reads anew with MiXCR; each CDR3 protein has one entry. The data contain approximately 100,000 distinct CDR3 sequences, about 40% of them seen just once; the ten biggest clones take up about 76%. What these receptors recognize is not known. The material was CD8+ T cells from cultured PBMCs, obtained from culture after CMV antigen stimulation. These receptors all stem from a human donor in good health (CMV status not recorded). Some clones in this sample may be carry-over from other donors' samples.

The chain carries TRBV7-6 and TRBJ2-2; D uncertain. Germline V gene sequence: CDR1 SGHVS, CDR2 FNYEAQ. The germline V and J ends were trimmed by 1 base and 5 bases, with 5 bases remaining between them. There are 13 residues in the CDR3. The CDR3 loop reads CASSLEWTGELFF. The CDR3 DNA follows: TGTGCCAGCAGCTTAGAGTGGACCGGGGAGCTGTTTTTT.

At least ten counts were recorded for this clonotype. V usage is TRBV14 and J usage is TRBJ2-7; the D is unclear. The CDR3 loop spans 14 amino acids. Between the trimmed V and J ends, which lost 1 base and 6 bases, there was a span of 13 bases. CDR1 SGHDN and CDR2 FVKESK come from the germline V gene. The CDR3 reads CASSQVFPSLEQYF. The CDR3, as DNA: TGTGCCAGCAGCCAAGTCTTCCCCTCCCTCGAGCAGTACTTC.

This chain uses TRBV7-2 with TRBJ2-7, with D unclear. The CDR3 totals 11 residues. Trimming stripped 8 bases from V and 4 bases from J, with 9 bases between. Germline V gene data show CDR1 as SGHTA and CDR2 as FQGNSA. DNA of the CDR3: TGTGCCAGCGCCAGCTCTTACGAGCAGTACTTC. This gives the protein CASASSYEQYF.

This clonotype showed up just once. The gene calls are TRBV4-3 and TRBJ1-1, with D hard to call. The CDR3 length is 15 residues. Germline CDR1 reads LGHNA; CDR2 reads YSLEER. Between the trimmed V and J ends, which lost 1 base and 3 bases, there was a span of 12 bases. Here the CDR3 DNA reads TGCGCCAGCAGCCAAGCAGAGGGAGGATACACTGAAGCTTTCTTT. This codes for CASSQAEGGYTEAFF.

This clonotype was observed a handful of times. The chain recombines TRBV7-6 with TRBJ2-5; possible D gene TRBD2, 6 bases. CDR1 SGHVS and CDR2 FNYEAQ come from the germline V gene. V lost 0 bases to trimming and J lost 3 bases, with 8 bases between them. There are 14 residues in the CDR3. The CDR3 DNA follows: TGTGCCAGCAGCTTAGCGACGGGGGAAGAGACCCAGTACTTC. Translating gives CASSLATGEETQYF.

The chain links TRBV7-6 to TRBJ2-3; D may match TRBD1 or TRBD2 (7 bases each). Germline V gene sequence: CDR1 SGHVS, CDR2 FNYEAQ. The CDR3 totals 17 residues. The V and J ends lost 5 bases and 7 bases respectively, with 25 bases between them. The CDR3 nucleotides read TGTGCCAGCAGCCCTAGGGGGCCTAGCGGCGGGGAGCATACGCAGTATTTT. Translated: CASSPRGPSGGEHTQYF.

The chain uses TRBV7-3 and TRBJ2-2, with a tentative D call TRBD2 (6 bases). CDR1 is SGHTA, CDR2 FQGTGA, per germline. CDR3 length: 16 residues. Between the trimmed V and J ends, which lost 10 bases and 7 bases, there was a span of 25 bases. The CDR3 protein is CATQLVKARRDGELFF. For the CDR3, the DNA is TGTGCCACCCAACTGGTGAAGGCACGGCGGGACGGGGAGCTGTTTTTT.

This clonotype was seen at least ten times. The chain joins TRBV7-6 to TRBJ2-3; 10 positions agree with TRBD2. After removal of 5 bases from V and 2 bases from J, the junction contained 7 bases not matched to a gene. The CDR3 length is 16 residues. CDR1 and CDR2 from the germline V gene are SGHVS and FNYEAQ. The CDR3 loop is CASSGSGGGVTDTQYF. The CDR3 coding sequence is TGTGCCAGCAGCGGAAGCGGGGGGGGTGTCACAGATACGCAGTATTTT. The entire variable domain, with the rest obtained from reference TRBV7-6 and TRBJ2-3, is as follows: GAGVSQSPRYKVTKRGQDVALRCDPISGHVSLYWYRQALGQGPEFLTYFNYEAQQDKSGLPNDRFSAERPEGSISTLTIQRTEQRDSAMYRCASSGSGGGVTDTQYFGPGTRLTVL.

The V gene is TRBV19, the J gene TRBJ2-3; D might be TRBD2 (5 bases). V was clipped by 3 bases and J by 2 bases, with 18 bases between them. This CDR3 contains 17 residues. Germline V gene sequence: CDR1 LNHDA, CDR2 SQIVND (reference sequence). In DNA form, the CDR3 reads TGTGCCAGTAGTATGACTACGACGAGCCTTTACACAGATACGCAGTATTTT. Translated, it gives CASSMTTTSLYTDTQYF.

At least ten counts were recorded for this clonotype. The chain links TRBV5-5 to TRBJ1-1, with 7 bases aligning to TRBD1. V dropped 2 bases and J dropped 6; count of bases not matched to a gene: 4. The CDR3 has 13 amino acids. Per the germline V gene, CDR1 is SGHKS and CDR2 is YYEKEE (reference sequence). This CDR3 is CASSLTGEPEAFF. In nucleotides, the CDR3 is TGTGCCAGCAGCTTAACAGGGGAACCTGAAGCTTTCTTT.

The sample holds many counts of this clonotype. V usage is TRBV2 and J usage is TRBJ1-1; 7 nucleotides agree with TRBD1. V gave up 6 bases and J gave up 5 bases; unmatched junction bases: 6. Looked up from germline, CDR1 is SNHLY and CDR2 is FYNNEI. The CDR3 runs 13 residues. CDR3 amino acids: CASSDREWTEAFF. The CDR3 DNA sequence: TGTGCCAGCAGCGACAGGGAGTGGACTGAAGCTTTCTTT. Looking up the rest from reference TRBV2 and TRBJ1-1 gives the full variable domain: EPEVTQTPSHQVTQMGQEVILRCVPISNHLYFYWYRQILGQKVEFLVSFYNNEISEKSEIFDDQFSVERPDGSNFTLKIRSTKLEDSAMYFCASSDREWTEAFFGQGTRLTVV.

Worth noting for this clonotype: This may come from a read error, since a much larger clone is one base off. The chain couples TRBV27 to TRBJ2-1; D is undetermined. V lost 1 base, J lost 5 bases, and 9 bases lay in between. CDR1 and CDR2 from the germline V gene are MNHEY and SMNVEV (reference sequence). This CDR3 has 14 amino acids. The CDR3 protein is CASSLFHRNNEQFF. The CDR3 nucleotides read TGTGCCAGCAGTTTATTCCACAGAAACAATGAGCAGTTCTTC.

The chain carries TRBV28 and TRBJ2-1; D not resolved. Deletions cut 3 bases from V and 2 bases from J, with 14 bases between. This CDR3 is 16 amino acids long. CDR1 is MDHEN, CDR2 SYDVKM, per germline. The CDR3 protein is CASSFPLAGPYNEQFF. CDR3 coding DNA: TGTGCCAGCAGTTTCCCCCTGGCAGGCCCCTACAATGAGCAGTTCTTC.

The chain joins TRBV2 to TRBJ1-5, with no clear D. Trimming removed 4 bases at V and 0 bases at J, with 10 bases between. Germline CDR1 SNHLY, CDR2 FYNNEI. The CDR3 contains 15 residues. CDR3 sequence reads: CASSGQGPSNQPQHF. The CDR3 bases are TGTGCCAGCAGTGGGCAAGGGCCTAGCAATCAGCCCCAGCATTTT.

This chain links TRBV19 with TRBJ2-1; weak D call: TRBD1 (6 bases). The V gene lost 6 bases and the J gene lost 5 bases, with 17 bases spanning the gap. Germline CDR1 LNHDA, CDR2 SQIVND (reference sequence). This CDR3 region has 15 residues. The CDR3 region is CASRISTGLDNEQFF. CDR3 sequence (DNA): TGTGCCAGTAGAATATCGACAGGACTCGACAATGAGCAGTTCTTC.

This clonotype has more than one count but fewer than ten. This chain joins TRBV24-1 and TRBJ2-7; no definite D call. Germline values: CDR1 KGHDR, CDR2 SFDVKD. This CDR3 region has 14 residues. The ends were cut back, 3 bases at V and 6 bases at J, with 14 bases in the middle. CDR3 residues: CATSDPRTRCEQYF. CDR3 sequence (DNA): TGTGCCACCAGTGATCCCCGAACCCGCTGCGAGCAGTACTTC.

The rearrangement links TRBV27 to TRBJ2-3; D is undetermined. There are 11 residues in the CDR3. V was trimmed by 10 bases and J by 2 bases, leaving 7 bases between them. Germline CDR1 is MNHEY and CDR2 is SMNVEV (reference sequence). CDR3 region: CATSSTDTQYF. The DNA for the CDR3 is TGTGCCACCTCTTCCACAGATACGCAGTATTTT.

CDR3 bases: TGTGCCAGCAGTTACAGGGACAATGAGCAGTTCTTC. The encoded protein is CASSYRDNEQFF. This sequence joins TRBV27 and TRBJ2-1; maybe TRBD1 (6 bases). Trimming left V 4 bases short and J 5 bases short, with 6 bases between. The CDR3 totals 12 residues. Germline CDR1 is MNHEY and CDR2 is SMNVEV (reference sequence).

This clonotype appeared a few times. The chain recombines TRBV7-2 with TRBJ1-2; 10 bases map to TRBD1. CDR3 length: 17 amino acids. J was trimmed by 7 bases and V by 5 bases; bases with no gene match: 16. Germline CDR1 reads SGHTA; CDR2 reads FQGNSA. The CDR3 sequence is CASSTSTGQGYRGGYTF. The CDR3 DNA is TGTGCCAGCAGCACGAGCACGGGACAGGGGTACAGGGGTGGCTACACCTTC.

J is TRBJ1-1 and V is TRBV12-3 or TRBV12-4; D perhaps matches TRBD1 (6 bases). The germline V and J ends were trimmed by 8 bases and 0 bases, with 13 bases remaining between them. The length of the CDR3 is 14 residues. The CDR3 here is CASRSGTMNTEAFF. DNA for the CDR3: TGTGCCAGCCGATCCGGGACAATGAACACTGAAGCTTTCTTT.

This clonotype was seen a few times. V is TRBV5-1 and J is TRBJ2-6; D gene uncertain. Looked up from germline, CDR1 is SGHRS and CDR2 is YFSETQ. The V end was cut by 0 bases, the J end by 4 bases, with 8 bases between. This CDR3 is built from 15 residues. The CDR3: CASSLDGPGANVLTF. As DNA, the CDR3 is TGCGCCAGCAGCTTGGATGGGCCCGGGGCCAACGTCCTGACTTTC.

The chain has TRBV7-2 and TRBJ2-4; TRBD1 aligns across 8 bases. The CDR3 is made up of 15 amino acids. J gave up 6 bases and V 3 bases, and 7 bases lay outside the gene matches. CDR1 and CDR2 from the germline V gene are SGHTA and FQGNSA. CDR3 loop: CASSFAGQGGNIQYF. Here the CDR3 DNA reads TGTGCCAGCAGCTTTGCCGGACAGGGTGGAAACATTCAGTACTTC.

This clonotype has just a few counts. The gene calls are TRBV12-3 or TRBV12-4 and TRBJ1-2; D is undetermined. V lost 5 bases and J lost 6, with 19 bases in between. This CDR3 is built from 15 residues. CDR3 coding DNA: TGTGCCAGCAGTCTCGCGGGAATTGATACCGATGGCTACACCTTC. It encodes CASSLAGIDTDGYTF.